One sample yielded the 24 T cell receptor beta chains listed below, sequenced in a study of T cells in women clearing cervical HPV infection. The assay was immunoSEQ multiplex PCR, and TCRdb's table has in-frame clones only and misses some. This sample's table has nearly 20,000 clones. Sequencing input: blood buffy coat. These receptors all come from a woman between 18 and 75 years old with a cervical HPV16 infection that either progressed to CIN3+ or cleared (not recorded which).

With respect to this clone: The sequenced fragment ends 3 residues before the CDR3 boundary, so the rest is inferred from the germline J gene. This chain connects TRBV20-1 to TRBJ2-5, with no clear D. From germline, CDR1 is DFQATT and CDR2 SNEGSKA (reference sequence). The CDR3 has 14 amino acids. V lost 2 bases, J lost 1 base, and 11 bases lay in between. CDR3: CSARSRHSQETQYF. CDR3 bases read: TGCAGTGCTAGATCCAGACATTCCCAAGAGACC.

In regard to this clone: The CDR3 is cut off 3 residues early in the read; its end comes from the germline J gene. The chain has TRBV5-1 and TRBJ1-2, with a tentative D call TRBD1 (6 bases). There are 15 residues in the CDR3. V dropped 4 bases and J dropped 6 bases, with 19 bases sitting between them. Germline V gene lookup returns CDR1 SGHRS and CDR2 YFSETQ. The sequenced part of the CDR3 DNA is TGCGCCAGCAGCGGAGACAGGCAGCGAAGGGATGGC. Its translation: CASSGDRQRRDG. The entire CDR3 protein is CASSGDRQRRDGYTF.

Remarks on this clone: The read halts 3 residues ahead of the CDR3 end, with the missing end drawn from the germline J gene. The J gene is TRBJ2-3, the V gene TRBV5-1, with 16 bases fitting TRBD2. The germline V gene has CDR1 SGHRS and CDR2 YFSETQ. The trim removed 4 bases at V and 4 bases at J, leaving 9 bases unmatched. The CDR3 contains 18 residues. CDR3 DNA, as far as it was read: TGCGCCAGCAGCCCACCGGGACTAGCGGGGGGGCCCCCAGATACG. Protein product: CASSPPGLAGGPPDT. The full CDR3 protein is CASSPPGLAGGPPDTQYF. Complete variable domain (other parts from reference TRBV5-1 and TRBJ2-3): KAGVTQTPRYLIKTRGQQVTLSCSPISGHRSVSWYQQTPGQGLQFLFEYFSETQRNKGNFPGRFSGRQFSNSRSEMNVSTLELGDSALYLCASSPPGLAGGPPDTQYFGPGTRLTVL.

Concerning this clone itself: From the germline J gene comes the end of the CDR3, since the read stops 3 residues before it. The rearrangement joins TRBV6-1 to TRBJ1-2; no reliable D call. The length of the CDR3 is 14 residues. Between the trimmed V and J ends, which lost 1 base and 3 bases, there was a span of 9 bases. In germline, CDR1 is MNHNS, CDR2 SASEGT. Incomplete CDR3 DNA: TGTGCCAGCAGTGAAGGGGCAGAGTACTATGGC. Encoded protein: CASSEGAEYYG. The full CDR3 is CASSEGAEYYGYTF.

As concerns this clone: The sequenced fragment ends 3 residues before the CDR3 boundary, so the rest is inferred from the germline J gene. The chain employs TRBV5-8 and TRBJ2-7, with 9 bases identical to TRBD1. Germline lookup yields CDR1 SGHTS and CDR2 YDEGEE. Germline trimming cut 5 bases from V and 6 bases from J; bases unmatched to any gene: 6. This CDR3 has 13 residues. The DNA read from the CDR3 is TGTGCCAGCAGGAGGACAGGGGCGAGCGAG. Protein product: CASRRTGASE. The CDR3 in its entirety is CASRRTGASEQYF.

Notes on this clone: Read sequence stops 3 residues before the CDR3 end, and the germline J gene provides the missing end. The chain carries TRBV30 and TRBJ2-7; maybe TRBD2 (6 bases). V lost 0 bases, J lost 6 bases, and 15 bases lay in between. In germline, CDR1 is GTSNPN, CDR2 SVGIG (reference sequence). The CDR3 is made up of 14 amino acids. The CDR3 sequence is CAWSVGGALPEQYF. The covered CDR3 bases are TGTGCCTGGAGTGTGGGCGGGGCCCTTCCCGAG.

Frequency places this clone as medium-sized (0.01 to 0.1%). The CDR3 end lies 3 residues beyond the end of the read and is filled in from the germline J gene. This chain uses TRBV7-8 with TRBJ2-7; 10 bases match TRBD1. V was pared by 5 bases and J by 2 bases, with 9 bases of the junction left unmatched. Germline V lookup: CDR1 SGHVS, CDR2 FQNEAQ. This CDR3 is built from 16 residues. The chain's CDR3 is CASSLSYGQGAYEQYF. The covered CDR3 bases are TGTGCCAGCAGCCTGTCTTACGGACAGGGGGCCTACGAG.

The CDR3 bases that were read are TGTGCCAGCAGCTTAGGGGGCAGGGATAGAGTC. Translation: CASSLGGRDRV. The full CDR3 is CASSLGGRDRVLTF. The V call is TRBV7-8, the J call TRBJ2-6; tentative D call: TRBD1 (5 bases). Read data end 3 residues before the CDR3 end; the end is taken from the germline J gene. Germline values: CDR1 SGHVS, CDR2 FQNEAQ. The CDR3 is made up of 14 amino acids.

The CDR3 is CAWSRQGRTGELFF. The CDR3 DNA, read in part, is TGTGCCTGGAGCCGACAGGGACGGACCGGGGAG. V gene TRBV30 combines with J gene TRBJ2-2; 7 nucleotides agree with TRBD1. Sequencing ends 3 residues short of the CDR3 end; the germline J gene provides the rest. The CDR3 is made up of 14 amino acids. V trimming: 3 bases; J trimming: 5 bases; junction bases outside the gene matches: 6. Germline V gene lookup returns CDR1 GTSNPN and CDR2 SVGIG (reference sequence). The complete variable domain, with remaining parts taken from reference TRBV30 and TRBJ2-2, reads SQTIHQWPATLVQPVGSPLSLECTVEGTSNPNLYWYRQAAGRGLQLLFYSVGIGQISSEVPQNLSASRPQDRQFILSSKKLLLSDSGFYLCAWSRQGRTGELFFGEGSRLTVL.

As to this clone: The read halts 3 residues ahead of the CDR3 end, with the missing end drawn from the germline J gene. The rearrangement joins TRBV20-1 to TRBJ2-7; 7 bases map to TRBD1. This CDR3 has 13 amino acids. CDR1 and CDR2 from the germline V gene are DFQATT and SNEGSKA (reference sequence). Trimming removed 1 base from V and 6 bases from J; junction bases left unmatched: 6. The chain's CDR3 is CSARGGGDREQYF. The DNA read from the CDR3 is TGCAGTGCTAGAGGAGGGGGCGACCGCGAG.

A note on this clone: The observed sequence ends 3 residues before the CDR3 terminus, with the missing tail filled in from the germline J gene. The rearrangement joins TRBV7-8 to TRBJ2-1; 9 bases are shared with TRBD2. The V gene's germline CDR1 is SGHVS and CDR2 FQNEAQ. The CDR3 length is 15 residues. V dropped 4 bases and J dropped 3; count of bases not matched to a gene: 4. This CDR3 reads CASSSLAGLYNEQFF. The covered CDR3 bases are TGTGCCAGCAGCTCACTAGCGGGCCTCTACAATGAG.

A remark on this clone: With the read ending 3 residues before the CDR3 end, the germline J gene is used to fill in that end. The rearrangement links TRBV2 to TRBJ2-1; 7 bases line up with TRBD1. The CDR3 length is 15 residues. Germline V gene lookup returns CDR1 SNHLY and CDR2 FYNNEI. The V and J ends lost 6 bases and 6 bases, in that order; junction bases with no gene match: 11. The CDR3 spells CASRGTRGKVNEQFF. CDR3 DNA (partial): TGTGCCAGCAGGGGAACCAGGGGGAAGGTCAATGAG.

Turning to this clone: The CDR3 is cut off 3 residues early in the read; its end comes from the germline J gene. The chain has TRBV2 and TRBJ1-2, with a possible D match to TRBD1 (5 bases). CDR3 length: 14 residues. Trimming stripped 2 bases from V and 4 bases from J, with 11 bases between. CDR1 and CDR2 from the germline V gene are SNHLY and FYNNEI. The CDR3 sequence: CASSELGEVYGYTF. Incomplete CDR3 DNA: TGTGCCAGCAGTGAATTAGGGGAAGTCTATGGC.

The CDR3 sequence is CASSASGQGYEKLFF. Incomplete CDR3 DNA: TGTGCCAGCAGCGCTTCCGGACAGGGATATGAAAAA. The V and J genes are TRBV5-8 and TRBJ1-4; 8 bases map to TRBD1. Coverage ceases 3 residues before the CDR3 finishes, and the germline J gene fills in the end. Trimming at V came to 4 bases and at J to 6 bases, leaving 8 bases not matched to a gene. Per germline, CDR1 SGHTS and CDR2 YDEGEE. The CDR3 contains 15 residues. Complete variable domain (other parts from reference TRBV5-8 and TRBJ1-4): EAGVTQSPTHLIKTRGQQATLRCSPISGHTSVYWYQQALGLGLQFLLWYDEGEERNRGNFPPRFSGRQFPNYSSELNVNALELEDSALYLCASSASGQGYEKLFFGSGTQLSVL.

About this clone: The CDR3 end is not reached by the read, which stops 3 residues before it; the germline J gene fills it in. The rearrangement uses TRBV20-1 and TRBJ1-4, with TRBD1 as a possible D gene (6 bases). The length of the CDR3 is 16 residues. Germline-derived CDR1 and CDR2 are DFQATT and SNEGSKA (reference sequence). Trimming shortened V by 5 bases and J by 6 bases, and 22 bases separated the two germline ends. The CDR3 loop is CSAPVVGGPGDEKLFF. The DNA read from the CDR3 is TGCAGTGCTCCCGTTGTCGGGGGGCCGGGAGATGAAAAA.

On this clone itself: The read comes to an end 3 residues before the CDR3 does, leaving the germline J gene to fill in the end. The chain is built from TRBV20-1 and TRBJ1-3; D unresolved. This CDR3 contains 13 residues. Trimming took off 3 bases at V and 3 bases at J, with 9 bases between the two ends. The germline CDR1 and CDR2 sequences are DFQATT and SNEGSKA (reference sequence). CDR3 DNA, as far as it was read: TGCAGTGCTAGGGAAGGGTTTGGAAACACC. Translation gives CSAREGFGNT. In full, the CDR3 is CSAREGFGNTIYF.

Comment on this clone: The read ends 3 residues shy of where the CDR3 ends; the end is completed using the germline J gene. This chain joins TRBV15 and TRBJ2-7; D call uncertain. This CDR3 has 12 residues. V lost 0 bases and J lost 4, with 4 bases in between. Germline-derived CDR1 and CDR2 are LNHNV and YYDKDF (reference sequence). The CDR3 protein is CATSRDQYEQYF. CDR3 DNA, as far as it was read: TGTGCCACCAGCAGAGATCAGTACGAG.

With regard to this clone: The CDR3 end is not reached by the read, which stops 3 residues before it; the germline J gene fills it in. The chain couples TRBV5-1 to TRBJ2-3, with D possibly being TRBD1 (5 bases). Trimming stripped 0 bases from V and 2 bases from J, with 7 bases between. The CDR3 is 14 residues long. Germline V gene lookup returns CDR1 SGHRS and CDR2 YFSETQ. The chain's CDR3 is CASSLEGPTDTQYF. CDR3 bases read: TGCGCCAGCAGCTTGGAGGGGCCCACAGATACG.

Regarding this clone: The read ends 3 residues shy of where the CDR3 ends; the end is completed using the germline J gene. V gene TRBV30 combines with J gene TRBJ2-7; D unclear. V was shortened by 3 bases and J by 3 bases, with 6 bases between the two germline ends. This CDR3 contains 11 residues. Germline V CDR1 and CDR2: GTSNPN, SVGIG (reference sequence). The sequenced part of the CDR3 DNA is TGTGCCTGGAGCCGTTACTACGAG. It specifies CAWSRYYE. The CDR3, in full, reads CAWSRYYEQYF. Filled out from reference TRBV30 and TRBJ2-7, the complete variable domain reads SQTIHQWPATLVQPVGSPLSLECTVEGTSNPNLYWYRQAAGRGLQLLFYSVGIGQISSEVPQNLSASRPQDRQFILSSKKLLLSDSGFYLCAWSRYYEQYFGPGTRLTVT.

On this clone: The CDR3 is cut off 3 residues early in the read; its end comes from the germline J gene. V gene TRBV15 combines with J gene TRBJ2-2; D gene ambiguous. The CDR3 has 14 amino acids. Per germline, CDR1 LNHNV and CDR2 YYDKDF (reference sequence). V shed 5 bases and J shed 4 bases, with 11 bases lying between them. The CDR3 here is CATSRGRATGELFF. The covered CDR3 bases are TGTGCCACCAGCCGCGGCAGAGCCACCGGGGAG.

As concerns this clone: The missing CDR3 end, 3 residues past where the read stops, is filled in from the germline J gene. This chain joins TRBV5-4 and TRBJ1-1; D not resolved. Germline CDR1 is SGHNT and CDR2 is YYREEE (reference sequence). The V gene lost 6 bases and the J gene lost 7 bases, with 16 bases spanning the gap. CDR3 length: 13 residues. CDR3 DNA (partial): TGTGCCAGCATGAGGACTTTATTCGATGAA. Translating it yields CASMRTLFDE. Given in full, the CDR3 is CASMRTLFDEAFF.

Remarks on this clone: The missing CDR3 end, 3 residues past where the read stops, is filled in from the germline J gene. This chain links TRBV12-3 or TRBV12-4 with TRBJ1-6; D gene ambiguous. The V end lost 3 bases, the J end lost 8 bases, and 5 bases lay between the germline ends. This CDR3 is built from 12 residues. The CDR3 DNA, read in part, is TGTGCCAGCAGTTTCTCGGATTCACCC. Its translation: CASSFSDSP. The whole CDR3 protein reads CASSFSDSPLHF.

As regards this clone: The sequenced fragment ends 3 residues before the CDR3 boundary, so the rest is inferred from the germline J gene. This chain uses TRBV5-1 with TRBJ1-6, with D unclear. Trimming stripped 5 bases from V and 7 bases from J, with 10 bases between. Looked up from germline, CDR1 is SGHRS and CDR2 is YFSETQ. The length of the CDR3 is 13 residues. Here the CDR3 reads CASRPTQNSPLHF. The sequenced part of the CDR3 DNA is TGCGCCAGCAGGCCAACACAAAATTCACCC.

As concerns this clone: The CDR3 end lies 3 residues beyond the end of the read and is filled in from the germline J gene. The gene calls are TRBV20-1 and TRBJ2-7; D might be TRBD2 (7 bases). Germline V gene data show CDR1 as DFQATT and CDR2 as SNEGSKA (reference sequence). The CDR3 is 15 residues long. The germline V and J ends were trimmed by 3 bases and 0 bases, with 15 bases remaining between them. The CDR3 sequence is CSARDSGGDSYEQYF. The sequenced part of the CDR3 DNA is TGCAGTGCTAGGGACAGTGGGGGGGACTCCTACGAG.